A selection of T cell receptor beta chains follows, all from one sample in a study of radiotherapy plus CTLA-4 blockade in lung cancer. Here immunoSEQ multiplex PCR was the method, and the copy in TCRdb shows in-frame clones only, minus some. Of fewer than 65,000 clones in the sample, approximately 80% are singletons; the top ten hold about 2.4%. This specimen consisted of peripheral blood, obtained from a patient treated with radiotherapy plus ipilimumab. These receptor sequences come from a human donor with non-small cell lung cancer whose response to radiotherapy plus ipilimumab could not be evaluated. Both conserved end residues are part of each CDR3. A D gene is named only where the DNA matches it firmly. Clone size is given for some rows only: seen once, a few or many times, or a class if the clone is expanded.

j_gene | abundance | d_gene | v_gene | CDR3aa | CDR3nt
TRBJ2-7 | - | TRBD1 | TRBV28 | CASSLRGTGEYEQYF | TGTGCCAGCAGTTTAAGAGGGACAGGGGAATACGAGCAGTACTTC
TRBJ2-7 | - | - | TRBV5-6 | CASSPGTAVYYEQYF | TGTGCCAGCAGCCCCGGAACAGCGGTCTACTACGAGCAGTACTTC
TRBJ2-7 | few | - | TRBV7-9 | CASSAGLSGYSYEQYF | TGTGCCAGCAGTGCCGGACTTAGCGGCTACTCCTACGAGCAGTACTTC
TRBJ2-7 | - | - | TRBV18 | CASSPLGQRDEQYF | TGTGCCAGCTCACCTTTGGGGCAAAGGGACGAGCAGTACTTC
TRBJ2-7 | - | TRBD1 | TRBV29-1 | CSVGTGTGPYEQYF | TGCAGCGTCGGGACCGGGACAGGGCCCTACGAGCAGTACTTC
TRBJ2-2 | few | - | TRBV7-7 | CASSLTRDTNTGELFF | TGTGCTAGCAGCCTTACCCGGGACACCAACACCGGGGAGCTGTTTTTT
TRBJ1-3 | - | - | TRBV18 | CASSPLTGSGNTIYF | TGTGCCAGCTCACCACTTACAGGGTCCGGAAACACCATATATTTT
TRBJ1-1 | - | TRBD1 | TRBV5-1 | CASSFLGQQMNTEAFF | TGCGCCAGCAGCTTTTTGGGACAGCAAATGAACACTGAAGCTTTCTTT
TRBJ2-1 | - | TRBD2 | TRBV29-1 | CSVAPAGVWFF | TGCAGCGTTGCCCCCGCGGGAGTTTGGTTCTTC
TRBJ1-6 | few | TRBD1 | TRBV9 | CASSTGQGGNSPLHF | TGTGCCAGCAGCACCGGACAGGGGGGTAATTCACCCCTCCACTTT
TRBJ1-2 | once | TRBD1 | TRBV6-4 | CASSPVSQGLGGYTF | TGTGCCAGCAGCCCCGTTTCACAGGGGTTGGGCGGCTACACCTTC